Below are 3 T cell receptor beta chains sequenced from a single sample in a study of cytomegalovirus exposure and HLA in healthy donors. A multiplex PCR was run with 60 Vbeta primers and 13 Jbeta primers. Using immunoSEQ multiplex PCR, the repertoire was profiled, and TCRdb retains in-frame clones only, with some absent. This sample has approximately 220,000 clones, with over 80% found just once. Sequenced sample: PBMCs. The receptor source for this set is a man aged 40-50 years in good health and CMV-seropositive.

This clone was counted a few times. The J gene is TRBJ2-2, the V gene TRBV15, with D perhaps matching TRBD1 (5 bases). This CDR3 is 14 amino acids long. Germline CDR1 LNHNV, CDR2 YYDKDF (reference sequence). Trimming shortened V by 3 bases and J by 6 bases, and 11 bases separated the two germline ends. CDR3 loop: CATSRDTQSGELFF. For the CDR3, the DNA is TGTGCCACCAGCAGGGACACTCAATCCGGGGAGCTGTTTTTT.

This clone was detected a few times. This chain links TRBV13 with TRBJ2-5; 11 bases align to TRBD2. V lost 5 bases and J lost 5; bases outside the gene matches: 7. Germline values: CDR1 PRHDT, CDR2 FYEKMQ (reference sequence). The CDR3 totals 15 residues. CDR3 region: CASSHRLAGGETQYF. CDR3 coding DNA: TGTGCCAGCAGCCACAGATTAGCGGGAGGGGAGACCCAGTACTTC.

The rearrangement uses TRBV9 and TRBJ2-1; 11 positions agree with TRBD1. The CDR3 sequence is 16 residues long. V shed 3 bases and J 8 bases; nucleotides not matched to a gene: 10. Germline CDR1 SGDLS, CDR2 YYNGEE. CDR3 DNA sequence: TGTGCCAGCAGCGGTCGTAGGACAGGGGGCCTCGATGAGCAGTTCTTC. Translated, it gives CASSGRRTGGLDEQFF.